The sequence of this T cell receptor (beta chain) was determined in a study of spatial heterogeneity in lung cancer. Individually, TCR cDNA molecules were each labelled with a unique molecular identifier. TCRdb used MiXCR to reprocess the 5' RACE reads, holding one entry per CDR3 protein. The sample records approximately 100,000 distinct CDR3 sequences, approximately 19% being singletons. V trimming: 3 bases; J trimming: 5 bases; junction bases outside the gene matches: 7. The CDR3 spans 14 residues. The germline CDR1 and CDR2 sequences are GTSNPN and SVGIG (reference sequence). Time point of the sample: blood at routine non-recurrence follow-up after resection. Unsorted whole RNA of tumor, nontumor lung or frozen PBMC was sequenced.

The TCR comes from a male donor with early-stage non-small cell lung cancer. Material: PBMCs, obtained at follow-up. The rearrangement links TRBV30 to TRBJ2-7; 10 positions agree with TRBD1. CDR3: CAWSLFDRGHEQYV. CDR3 bases: TGTGCCTGGAGCCTATTCGACAGGGGGCACGAGCAGTACGTC.